One sample yielded the 28 T cell receptor beta chains listed below, sequenced in a study of T cell repertoires in cytomegalovirus infection. TCRdb reanalysed the reads using MiXCR and keeps one entry per CDR3 protein. The sample consists of approximately 140,000 distinct CDR3 sequences, roughly 6% of them appearing once. The sample comprised PBMCs. Every receptor here comes from a human donor in good health (CMV status not recorded). Some clones in this sample may be carry-over from other donors' samples.

Ten or more counts support this clonotype. The rearrangement uses TRBV24-1 and TRBJ1-5; TRBD1 might be the D (6 bases). The CDR3 runs to 14 residues. V was pared by 10 bases and J by 1 base, with 13 bases between. Germline CDR1 KGHDR, CDR2 SFDVKD. In nucleotides, the CDR3 is TGTGCCACACAGGGAGGAGGGAGCAATCAGCCCCAGCATTTT. This sequence encodes CATQGGGSNQPQHF.

As regards this clonotype: This may arise from a read error, as a much more abundant clone is one base away. The rearrangement uses TRBV7-6 and TRBJ2-5; D gene ambiguous. The CDR3 is 12 residues long. Germline CDR1 SGHVS, CDR2 FNYEAQ. The CDR3 protein is CARSLASETQYF. CDR3 DNA sequence: TGTGCCCGCAGCTTAGCCAGCGAGACCCAGTACTTC. Full variable domain (missing parts from reference TRBV7-6 and TRBJ2-5): GAGVSQSPRYKVTKRGQDVALRCDPISGHVSLYWYRQALGQGPEFLTYFNYEAQQDKSGLPNDRFSAERPEGSISTLTIQRTEQRDSAMYRCARSLASETQYFGPGTRLLVL.

The table lists this clonotype with a few counts. This rearrangement joins TRBV6-2 or TRBV6-3 to TRBJ2-2; no clear D. Germline V gene data show CDR1 as MNHEY and CDR2 as SVGEGT. This CDR3 is built from 15 residues. Trimming removed 6 bases from V and 4 bases from J, with 15 bases in between. This CDR3 is CASRPHSIGTGELFF. CDR3 in DNA: TGTGCCAGCAGGCCTCATTCGATAGGCACCGGGGAGCTGTTTTTT.

This clonotype was recorded at least ten times. The CDR3 nucleotides are TGTGCCAGCAGCCAGCAGACAGGGGCTAACTATGGCTACACCTTC. Residues: CASSQQTGANYGYTF. The chain links TRBV14 to TRBJ1-2; 8 bases agree with TRBD1. J lost 0 bases, V lost 3 bases, and 3 bases had no gene match. Germline assignment: CDR1 SGHDN and CDR2 FVKESK. CDR3 length: 15 amino acids.

Many counts were recorded for this clonotype. J is TRBJ2-5 and V is TRBV15; D call uncertain. Germline V gene data show CDR1 as LNHNV and CDR2 as YYDKDF (reference sequence). This CDR3 region has 12 residues. Trimming pared 8 bases from V and 5 bases from J, leaving 12 bases between. CDR3 nucleotide sequence: TGTGCCACCGGCGAAAGACGGGAGACCCAGTACTTC. It codes for CATGERRETQYF.

The J gene is TRBJ2-7, the V gene TRBV12-3 or TRBV12-4; TRBD1 matches 9 bases. V lost 1 base, J lost 5 bases, and 3 bases stayed unmatched. This CDR3 has 14 amino acids. The CDR3 DNA reads TGTGCCAGCAGTTTAGGGGGGGACAGGGACGAGCAGTACTTC. This translates into CASSLGGDRDEQYF.

This clonotype was counted many times. The chain employs TRBV7-2 and TRBJ2-3, with 8 bases aligning to TRBD1. CDR3 length equals 15 residues. The junction had 7 bases not matched to a gene; V was cut back by 3 bases and J by 5 bases. Germline CDR1 and CDR2: SGHTA and FQGNSA. CDR3 nucleotide sequence: TGTGCCAGCAGCTTCTCCAGGGGGCTTGAAGATACGCAGTATTTT. Its translation is CASSFSRGLEDTQYF.

This clonotype was detected many times. The rearrangement joins TRBV20-1 to TRBJ2-3, with 12 bases matching TRBD2. With V trimmed by 3 bases and J by 0 bases, 13 bases remained unmatched. The CDR3 totals 19 residues. Germline V lookup: CDR1 DFQATT, CDR2 SNEGSKA (reference sequence). CDR3 nucleotides: TGCAGTGCTAGGGACTTTGAAAGGACTAGCGGGGTCAGCACAGATACGCAGTATTTT. As protein: CSARDFERTSGVSTDTQYF.

Only a few counts were recorded for this clonotype. This CDR3 is CASSHAFGSAEAFF. The DNA for the CDR3 is TGTGCCAGCAGCCATGCGTTCGGGAGCGCTGAAGCTTTCTTT. The chain employs TRBV11-2 and TRBJ1-1; D unresolved. The CDR3 consists of 14 residues. The V end lost 5 bases, the J end lost 6 bases, and 16 bases lay between the germline ends. Germline CDR1 SGHAT, CDR2 FQNNGV.

The rearrangement joins TRBV2 to TRBJ1-5; 7 positions agree with TRBD1. The CDR3 sequence is 14 residues long. J was trimmed by 7 bases and V by 3 bases; bases with no gene match: 6. CDR1 is SNHLY, CDR2 FYNNEI, per germline. The CDR3 nucleotides are TGTGCCAGCAGTGAGCAGGGGGGGAGGCAGCCCCAGCATTTT. It translates to CASSEQGGRQPQHF.

The sample holds many counts of this clonotype. V and J are TRBV5-1 and TRBJ2-1; 9 bases fit TRBD1. Germline V gene lookup returns CDR1 SGHRS and CDR2 YFSETQ. With 4 bases clipped from V and 4 bases from J, the junction kept 3 bases outside the gene matches. CDR3 size: 14 residues. CDR3 in DNA: TGCGCCAGCAGCATCGGACAGGGGTACAATGAGCAGTTCTTC. Encoded protein: CASSIGQGYNEQFF.

This clonotype was observed at least ten times. The chain recombines TRBV10-3 with TRBJ1-2; no clear D gene. The V gene lost 4 bases and the J gene lost 2 bases, with 14 bases spanning the gap. Germline values: CDR1 ENHRY, CDR2 SYGVKD. This CDR3 has 15 residues. The CDR3 nucleotides are TGTGCCATCAGTGGGGCACGTCGGCAGAACTATGGCTACACCTTC. It translates to CAISGARRQNYGYTF.

The gene calls are TRBV6-5 and TRBJ1-3; D unclear. CDR1 and CDR2 from the germline V gene are MNHEY and SVGAGI. V gave up 2 bases and J gave up 6 bases, with 17 bases separating them. This CDR3 is 16 amino acids long. CDR3 loop: CASSYLTVPKENTIYF. In nucleotides, the CDR3 is TGTGCCAGCAGTTACCTAACAGTGCCTAAAGAAAACACCATATATTTT.

This clonotype was recorded many times. The chain combines TRBV7-2 with TRBJ1-5; a possible D gene is TRBD1 (5 bases). In germline, CDR1 is SGHTA, CDR2 FQGNSA. V was cut by 2 bases and J by 6 bases, with 11 bases left in between. The CDR3 consists of 14 residues. The CDR3 here is CASSLSRAAQPQHF. In DNA, the CDR3 is TGTGCCAGCAGCTTAAGCAGGGCCGCTCAGCCCCAGCATTTT.

There are many counts of this clonotype. The J gene is TRBJ1-5, the V gene TRBV28; D perhaps matches TRBD1 (6 bases). V was clipped by 8 bases and J by 6 bases, with 17 bases between them. This CDR3 contains 14 residues. The germline gives CDR1 MDHEN, CDR2 SYDVKM. The CDR3 is CASGGGRVGQPQHF. The CDR3 DNA sequence: TGTGCCAGCGGGGGGGGCAGGGTGGGTCAGCCCCAGCATTTT. The full variable domain, with the rest looked up from reference TRBV28 and TRBJ1-5, is DVKVTQSSRYLVKRTGEKVFLECVQDMDHENMFWYRQDPGLGLRLIYFSYDVKMKEKGDIPEGYSVSREKKERFSLILESASTNQTSMYLCASGGGRVGQPQHFGDGTRLSIL.

This clonotype was detected a few times. The rearrangement uses TRBV18 and TRBJ1-1; the D is unclear. The CDR3 is 14 residues long. CDR1 and CDR2 from the germline V gene are KGHSH and LQKENI. V lost 0 bases and J lost 1, with 6 bases in between. The CDR3 region is CASSPPIGNTEAFF. In nucleotides, the CDR3 is TGTGCCAGCTCACCACCTATCGGGAACACTGAAGCTTTCTTT.

This clonotype came up a few times. V and J are TRBV7-8 and TRBJ2-1; tentative D call: TRBD1 (6 bases). V was pared by 8 bases and J by 5 bases, with 13 bases between. Per the germline V gene, CDR1 is SGHVS and CDR2 is FQNEAQ. This CDR3 comprises 13 residues. For the CDR3, the DNA is TGTGCCAGCTCACAGGGTAGGAACAATGAGCAGTTCTTC. Translation: CASSQGRNNEQFF. Full variable domain (missing parts from reference TRBV7-8 and TRBJ2-1): GAGVSQSPRYKVAKRGQDVALRCDPISGHVSLFWYQQALGQGPEFLTYFQNEAQLDKSGLPSDRFFAERPEGSVSTLKIQRTQQEDSAVYLCASSQGRNNEQFFGPGTRLTVL.

This chain uses TRBV5-4 with TRBJ2-7; 12 bases line up with TRBD2. The ends lost 0 bases at V and 4 bases at J; junction bases unmatched: 5. The CDR3 is made up of 16 amino acids. The germline V gene encodes CDR1 SGHNT and CDR2 YYREEE (reference sequence). CDR3 protein: CASSLGRLAGEYEQYF. In nucleotides, the CDR3 is TGTGCCAGCAGCTTGGGAAGACTAGCGGGGGAATACGAGCAGTACTTC.

This clonotype was counted at least ten times. The chain joins TRBV29-1 to TRBJ1-1; D unresolved. CDR3 length: 12 amino acids. Germline CDR1 SQVTM, CDR2 ANQGSEA. With 6 bases removed from V and 0 bases from J, the gap between germline ends came to 8 bases. CDR3 sequence: CSVQRVNTEAFF. In DNA form, the CDR3 reads TGCAGCGTCCAGAGGGTGAACACTGAAGCTTTCTTT.

This clonotype occurred a few times. The gene calls are TRBV20-1 and TRBJ2-7, with 11 bases matching TRBD2. After removal of 6 bases from V and 2 bases from J, the junction contained 9 bases not matched to a gene. Looked up from germline, CDR1 is DFQATT and CDR2 is SNEGSKA (reference sequence). The length of the CDR3 is 15 residues. The CDR3 spells CSAKRLAGIPYEQYF. Written as DNA, the CDR3 is TGCAGTGCAAAGAGACTAGCGGGGATACCCTACGAGCAGTACTTC.

Ten or more counts support this clonotype. The chain combines TRBV7-2 with TRBJ2-7; possible D gene TRBD1, 5 bases. V shed 3 bases and J shed 5 bases, with 17 bases lying between them. Germline CDR1 is SGHTA and CDR2 is FQGNSA. The CDR3 has 15 residues. The CDR3 reads CASSFNSIQGHEQYF. The CDR3 region has the DNA TGTGCCAGCAGCTTTAACTCCATCCAGGGTCACGAGCAGTACTTC.

Concerning this clonotype itself: This sequence may be a read error, since a much larger clone differs from it by one base. This chain links TRBV28 with TRBJ2-2; D gene ambiguous. In germline, CDR1 is MDHEN, CDR2 SYDVKM. CDR3 length: 12 amino acids. In nucleotides, the CDR3 is TGTGCCAGCCGTTTATTTACCGGGGAGCTGTTTTTT. It is translated as CASRLFTGELFF. Drawing the rest from reference TRBV28 and TRBJ2-2, the complete variable domain is DVKVTQSSRYLVKRTGEKVFLECVQDMDHENMFWYRQDPGLGLRLIYFSYDVKMKEKGDIPEGYSVSREKKERFSLILESASTNQTSMYLCASRLFTGELFFGEGSRLTVL.

This clonotype has just a few counts. This rearrangement joins TRBV29-1 to TRBJ2-1; TRBD2 might be the D (7 bases). CDR1 and CDR2 from the germline V gene are SQVTM and ANQGSEA. The CDR3 covers 14 residues. Trimming removed 2 bases at V and 1 base at J, with 9 bases between. The CDR3 sequence: CSVERGGSYNEQFF. Written as DNA, the CDR3 is TGCAGCGTTGAAAGGGGGGGGTCCTACAATGAGCAGTTCTTC.

This clonotype was seen at least ten times. DNA of the CDR3: TGTGCCAGCAGCATAGGACAGGGCAATACTGAAGCTTTCTTT. This translates into CASSIGQGNTEAFF. The chain combines TRBV19 with TRBJ1-1, with 8 bases identical to TRBD1. The CDR3 runs 14 residues. The germline CDR1 and CDR2 sequences are LNHDA and SQIVND (reference sequence). V lost 9 bases and J lost 5; bases outside the gene matches: 11.

This clonotype was detected many times. The J gene is TRBJ1-2, the V gene TRBV7-9, with 7 bases fitting TRBD1. CDR3 length equals 14 residues. J lost 7 bases, V lost 5 bases, and 10 bases had no gene match. Germline CDR1 reads SEHNR; CDR2 reads FQNEAQ (reference sequence). The CDR3 coding sequence is TGTGCCAGCAGCCCGGACAGGAATTGGGCTGGCTACACCTTC. Protein product: CASSPDRNWAGYTF.

This clonotype was observed a handful of times. This sequence joins TRBV6-4 and TRBJ2-5; no reliable D call. Trimming left V 3 bases short and J 5 bases short, with 10 bases between. Germline CDR1 MRHNA, CDR2 SNTAGT. This CDR3 region has 13 residues. CDR3 in DNA: TGTGCCAGCAGTGAGCTGTATGGGGAGACCCAGTACTTC. Protein: CASSELYGETQYF.

This clonotype has ten or more counts. The J gene is TRBJ2-1, the V gene TRBV7-2; D is unresolved. Germline V lookup: CDR1 SGHTA, CDR2 FQGNSA. Trimming cost V 1 base and J 9 bases, with 7 bases left between them. This CDR3 has 12 amino acids. DNA of the CDR3: TGTGCCAGCAGCTTAGTAACCGGTGAGCAGTTCTTC. Translation: CASSLVTGEQFF. The full variable domain, with the rest looked up from reference TRBV7-2 and TRBJ2-1, is GAGVSQSPSNKVTEKGKDVELRCDPISGHTALYWYRQSLGQGLEFLIYFQGNSAPDKSGLPSDRFSAERTGGSVSTLTIQRTQQEDSAVYLCASSLVTGEQFFGPGTRLTVL.

This clonotype has a handful of counts. Here the CDR3 DNA reads TGCAGCGTTGCCGGGGGGGGCACCTCCTACAATGAGCAGTTCTTC. Its protein is CSVAGGGTSYNEQFF. The chain links TRBV29-1 to TRBJ2-1, with TRBD2 matching 8 bases. CDR1 and CDR2 (germline): SQVTM, ANQGSEA. CDR3 length equals 15 residues. V lost 4 bases, J lost 0 bases, and 5 bases stayed unmatched.